This T cell receptor beta chain appears in the sequencing data of a study of blood T cell repertoires in COVID-19. For the study at large: Sites across the United States, Italy and Spain contributed samples from acute and convalescent COVID-19. T cells, B-cell-depleted T cells, or PBMCs provided the cDNA or gDNA that served as material.

In the study's own analysis: Estimation of nucleated cell counts relied on the amplification of reference gene primers. Sequencing was performed with immunoSEQ multiplex PCR; in TCRdb, only in-frame clones are kept and a portion is missing. Clone size and the V and J calls come from that table; the DNA yielded D and trimming. Of about 100,000 clones in the sample, more than 85% were seen once. The V gene's germline CDR1 is SGHAT and CDR2 FQNNGV. The V and J ends lost 3 bases and 0 bases respectively, with 5 bases between them. The CDR3 consists of 13 residues. Sequencing was carried out using peripheral blood. This TCR was sampled from a man younger than 45 in a cohort sampled during active COVID-19. The J gene is TRBJ1-2, the V gene TRBV11-2; D remains ambiguous. The CDR3 is CASSFSANYGYTF. CDR3 nucleotide sequence: TGTGCCAGCAGCTTCTCAGCTAACTATGGCTACACCTTC.